A single sample is the source of the 21 T cell receptor beta chains below, sequenced in a study of blood T cell repertoires in COVID-19. Clones were sequenced by immunoSEQ multiplex PCR, and TCRdb holds only the in-frame ones, with some missing. Of tens of thousands of clones in the sample, 91% are singletons; the top ten hold over 1.5%. The sequencing sample was made of peripheral blood. Source of these receptors: a woman aged 45-65 years in a cohort sampled during active COVID-19.

V and J are TRBV27 and TRBJ2-6; D remains unclear. Germline values: CDR1 MNHEY, CDR2 SMNVEV (reference sequence). The V end lost 6 bases, the J end lost 1 base, and 7 bases lay between the germline ends. The CDR3 is 14 amino acids. The CDR3 DNA reads TGTGCCAGCAGATTCTTTTCTGGGGCCAACGTCCTGACTTTC. It is translated as CASRFFSGANVLTF.

This chain links TRBV6-5 with TRBJ1-4, with 10 bases identical to TRBD1. The CDR3 sequence is 14 residues long. J lost 10 bases, V lost 4 bases, and 6 bases had no gene match. From germline, CDR1 is MNHEY and CDR2 SVGAGI. In nucleotides, the CDR3 is TGTGCCAGCAGTTCCGGGACAGGGGCCCCAAAACTGTTTTTT. Translated, it gives CASSSGTGAPKLFF.

The chain combines TRBV10-2 with TRBJ2-3; 11 bases fit TRBD2. Trimming at V came to 6 bases and at J to 2 bases, leaving 7 bases not matched to a gene. The CDR3 has 16 residues. CDR1 WSHSY and CDR2 SAAADI come from the germline V gene. The CDR3 nucleotides read TGCGCCAGCAGGCAGACTAGCGGGGTTCTCACAGATACGCAGTATTTT. This encodes CASRQTSGVLTDTQYF.

The rearrangement uses TRBV4-1 and TRBJ1-5; D perhaps matches TRBD1 (6 bases). Trimming took 3 bases from V and 9 from J, leaving 12 bases between them. The germline V gene has CDR1 MGHRA and CDR2 YSYEKL. The CDR3 sequence is 13 residues long. CDR3 DNA sequence: TGCGCCAGCAGCCACAAACGAGGGGGGCCCCAGCATTTT. Translated, it gives CASSHKRGGPQHF.

The J gene is TRBJ2-5, the V gene TRBV9; 12 bases are a match to TRBD1. After removal of 2 bases from V and 4 bases from J, the junction contained 6 bases not matched to a gene. Germline values: CDR1 SGDLS, CDR2 YYNGEE. There are 16 residues in the CDR3. CDR3 amino acids: CASSVSGTGGGETQYF. In nucleotides, the CDR3 is TGTGCCAGCAGCGTCAGCGGGACAGGGGGCGGAGAGACCCAGTACTTC.

The CDR3 bases are TGTGCCAGCAGCTTAGCAGGGGACAATCAGCCCCAGCATTTT. Amino acids: CASSLAGDNQPQHF. The J gene is TRBJ1-5, the V gene TRBV7-9, with D tentatively TRBD1 (5 bases). This CDR3 contains 14 residues. The germline gives CDR1 SEHNR, CDR2 FQNEAQ (reference sequence). The V and J ends lost 0 bases and 3 bases respectively, with 6 bases between them.

V and J are TRBV24-1 and TRBJ2-7, with a weak D call TRBD1 (5 bases). Trimming stripped 11 bases from V and 3 bases from J, with 22 bases between. CDR3 length equals 15 residues. Germline assignment: CDR1 KGHDR and CDR2 SFDVKD. As DNA, the CDR3 is TGTGCCATCCCCGAGACAGCTACAATCTTCTACGAGCAGTACTTC. Translated: CAIPETATIFYEQYF.

This rearrangement joins TRBV5-1 to TRBJ2-3; D is uncertain. The germline V and J ends were trimmed by 0 bases and 3 bases, with 11 bases remaining between them. The CDR3 is 15 residues long. The germline gives CDR1 SGHRS, CDR2 YFSETQ. The CDR3: CASSLVAVETDTQYF. CDR3 DNA: TGCGCCAGCAGCTTGGTGGCGGTAGAAACAGATACGCAGTATTTT.

This rearrangement joins TRBV5-6 to TRBJ2-1, with D possibly being TRBD1 (5 bases). The V and J ends lost 7 bases and 3 bases respectively, with 14 bases between them. The CDR3 covers 14 residues. Germline V lookup: CDR1 SGHDT, CDR2 YYEEEE. The CDR3 region is CASETSGFYNEQFF. CDR3 DNA: TGTGCCAGCGAAACTTCAGGGTTCTACAATGAGCAGTTCTTC.

CDR3 nucleotide sequence: TGTGCCAGCAGCTTATTGGTAGCGGGGGGCACAGATACGCAGTATTTT. Translating gives CASSLLVAGGTDTQYF. This chain uses TRBV7-3 with TRBJ2-3; 9 bases match TRBD2. V lost 2 bases and J lost 1; bases outside the gene matches: 4. The CDR3 loop spans 16 amino acids. Looked up from germline, CDR1 is SGHTA and CDR2 is FQGTGA.

This rearrangement joins TRBV11-2 to TRBJ2-7; no clear D. Looked up from germline, CDR1 is SGHAT and CDR2 is FQNNGV. The CDR3 has 13 amino acids. V was clipped by 4 bases and J by 2 bases, with 9 bases between them. The CDR3 here is CASSSSFAYEQYF. The CDR3 DNA follows: TGTGCCAGCAGCTCCAGTTTCGCCTACGAGCAGTACTTC.

This clone was counted a single time. V and J are TRBV24-1 and TRBJ2-5, with a tentative D call TRBD2 (6 bases). CDR3 length: 15 residues. The germline V gene has CDR1 KGHDR and CDR2 SFDVKD. V lost 4 bases, J lost 0 bases, and 11 bases lay in between. The CDR3 DNA reads TGTGCCACCAGTGACAGTCGGGGGTACCAAGAGACCCAGTACTTC. It translates to CATSDSRGYQETQYF.

The CDR3 region is CATSSARGNEQFF. The CDR3, as DNA: TGTGCCACGTCTTCGGCTAGAGGTAATGAGCAGTTCTTC. The rearrangement uses TRBV11-2 and TRBJ2-1; D gene uncertain. CDR3 length equals 13 residues. Germline values: CDR1 SGHAT, CDR2 FQNNGV. Trimming shortened V by 10 bases and J by 7 bases, and 17 bases separated the two germline ends.

The rearrangement uses TRBV5-4 and TRBJ2-3, with 15 positions matching TRBD2. CDR1 and CDR2 from the germline V gene are SGHNT and YYREEE (reference sequence). J was trimmed by 5 bases and V by 2 bases; bases with no gene match: 3. The CDR3 has 16 residues. The CDR3 sequence: CASSFGLAGGQDTQYF. For the CDR3, the DNA is TGTGCCAGCAGCTTCGGACTAGCGGGGGGGCAAGATACGCAGTATTTT. Based on the CDR3 plus reference TRBV5-4 and TRBJ2-3, the full variable domain is ETGVTQSPTHLIKTRGQQVTLRCSSQSGHNTVSWYQQALGQGPQFIFQYYREEENGRGNFPPRFSGLQFPNYSSELNVNALELDDSALYLCASSFGLAGGQDTQYFGPGTRLTVL.

The V and J genes are TRBV11-2 and TRBJ2-3, with TRBD2 matching 15 bases. After removal of 3 bases from V and 0 bases from J, the junction contained 1 base not matched to a gene. The CDR3 sequence is 17 residues long. Looked up from germline, CDR1 is SGHAT and CDR2 is FQNNGV. This CDR3 reads CASSLGTSGRSTDTQYF. The CDR3 bases are TGTGCCAGCAGCTTGGGGACTAGCGGGAGGAGCACAGATACGCAGTATTTT.

The CDR3 protein is CAGSTSGGKETQYF. The CDR3 nucleotides are TGTGCCGGCTCGACTAGCGGGGGGAAAGAGACCCAGTACTTC. The rearrangement links TRBV6-5 to TRBJ2-5; 13 bases map to TRBD2. CDR1 and CDR2 (germline): MNHEY, SVGAGI. This CDR3 is built from 14 residues. V shed 11 bases and J 3 bases; nucleotides not matched to a gene: 6.

This rearrangement joins TRBV10-1 to TRBJ2-7, with 10 bases lining up with TRBD1. Germline V lookup: CDR1 WNHNN, CDR2 SYGVQD (reference sequence). CDR3 size: 14 residues. The V segment lost 5 bases and the J segment 4 bases; nucleotides outside the gene matches: 5. This CDR3 reads CASSKDRGGYEQYF. The CDR3 region has the DNA TGCGCCAGCAGTAAGGACAGGGGGGGATACGAGCAGTACTTC.

V usage is TRBV7-2 and J usage is TRBJ1-2, with D perhaps TRBD1 (6 bases). V was cut by 5 bases and J by 7 bases, with 17 bases left in between. The CDR3 totals 14 residues. Germline CDR1 SGHTA, CDR2 FQGNSA. CDR3 region: CASSLNRVFGGYTF. The CDR3 DNA sequence: TGTGCCAGCAGCCTTAACAGGGTCTTCGGTGGCTACACCTTC.

The J gene is TRBJ1-2, the V gene TRBV7-3; D not resolved. Looked up from germline, CDR1 is SGHTA and CDR2 is FQGTGA. The CDR3 is made up of 15 amino acids. V lost 2 bases to trimming and J lost 4 bases, with 14 bases between them. Here the CDR3 reads CASSLQPAEAYGYTF. The CDR3 region has the DNA TGTGCCAGCAGCTTACAGCCCGCAGAGGCCTATGGCTACACCTTC.

The J gene is TRBJ2-2, the V gene TRBV13; 11 bases map to TRBD1. Unmatched junction bases numbered 9, after V lost 4 bases and J lost 5 bases. Germline CDR1 reads PRHDT; CDR2 reads FYEKMQ (reference sequence). This CDR3 comprises 17 residues. CDR3 protein: CASSSGTGGVGTGELFF. The CDR3 nucleotides read TGTGCCAGCAGCTCCGGGACAGGGGGTGTCGGGACCGGGGAGCTGTTTTTT.

This clone came up once. V is TRBV5-1 and J is TRBJ2-7; TRBD2 matches 7 bases. Germline CDR1 reads SGHRS; CDR2 reads YFSETQ. The CDR3 extends over 15 amino acids. The V gene end was trimmed by 0 bases and the J gene end by 4 bases; junction bases not matched to a gene: 7. The CDR3, as DNA: TGCGCCAGCAGCTTGGCTGCGGGAGATTGGTACGAGCAGTACTTC. This encodes CASSLAAGDWYEQYF.